These 26 T cell receptor beta chains share one sample of origin, sequenced in a study of blood T cell repertoires in COVID-19. Assay used: immunoSEQ multiplex PCR; TCRdb lists only in-frame clones, some missing. The repertoire has about 150,000 clones, roughly 88% of them found once; the top ten carry 6.5% to 8%. The source material was PBMCs or T cells enriched from blood (not recorded which). Every receptor here comes from a woman in her fifties or sixties who had recovered from COVID-19.

This clone was picked up a small number of times. The chain is built from TRBV2 and TRBJ2-7; 7 nucleotides agree with TRBD2. CDR1 is SNHLY and CDR2 is FYNNEI in the germline V gene. Trimming removed 2 bases from V and 0 bases from J; junction bases left unmatched: 7. The CDR3 sequence is 16 residues long. The CDR3 is CASSETSAGPSYEQYF. The CDR3, as DNA: TGTGCCAGCAGTGAAACTAGCGCAGGTCCCTCCTACGAGCAGTACTTC.

This clone turned up a few times. This sequence joins TRBV24-1 and TRBJ1-3, with D maybe TRBD1 (6 bases). The V gene's germline CDR1 is KGHDR and CDR2 SFDVKD. The V end was cut by 9 bases, the J end by 0 bases, with 17 bases between. The CDR3 consists of 16 residues. The CDR3 DNA is TGTGCCACCGTTAGCGTCCCAGGGGACTCTGGAAACACCATATATTTT. Protein: CATVSVPGDSGNTIYF.

This chain connects TRBV6-5 to TRBJ2-1, with 11 bases matching TRBD1. This CDR3 is built from 15 residues. After removal of 6 bases from V and 5 bases from J, the junction contained 6 bases not matched to a gene. In germline, CDR1 is MNHEY, CDR2 SVGAGI. Here the CDR3 reads CASREDRGPNNEQFF. For the CDR3, the DNA is TGTGCCAGCAGGGAGGACAGGGGGCCCAACAATGAGCAGTTCTTC.

Of note for this clone: At one of its ends the junction is not consistent with the germline gene, which may arise from a read error. The sample has other DNA sequences that encode this CDR3 too. The rearrangement uses TRBV27 and TRBJ2-2; 12 positions agree with TRBD2. The CDR3 has 17 amino acids. Germline CDR1 reads MNHEY; CDR2 reads SMNVEV (reference sequence). This CDR3 is CASSAWLAGGNTGELFF. CDR3 nucleotide sequence: TGTGCCAGCAGTGCCTGGCTAGCGGGGGGGAACACCGGAGAGCTGTTTTTT.

The chain carries TRBV6-1 and TRBJ1-2; D is unresolved. V was shortened by 2 bases and J by 4 bases, with 11 bases between the two germline ends. The germline V gene encodes CDR1 MNHNS and CDR2 SASEGT. CDR3 length: 14 amino acids. The CDR3 is CASSEREQGYGYTF. DNA for the CDR3: TGTGCCAGCAGTGAACGGGAGCAAGGCTATGGCTACACCTTC.

The V gene is TRBV9, the J gene TRBJ1-3; possible D gene TRBD1, 5 bases. This CDR3 region has 18 residues. CDR1 and CDR2 (germline): SGDLS, YYNGEE. Deletions cut 4 bases from V and 0 bases from J, with 20 bases between. The CDR3 is CASSSPGGGTSSGNTIYF. The CDR3, as DNA: TGTGCCAGCAGCAGCCCGGGGGGAGGGACCAGCTCTGGAAACACCATATATTTT.

The J gene is TRBJ2-2, the V gene TRBV27, with D possibly being TRBD1 (6 bases). The V and J ends lost 6 bases and 8 bases respectively, with 25 bases between them. The CDR3 has 17 amino acids. CDR1 and CDR2 (germline): MNHEY, SMNVEV (reference sequence). CDR3 nucleotide sequence: TGTGCCAGCAGCCGGCCTCCGCAGGGGAAAGGTGATGGGGAGCTGTTTTTT. This sequence encodes CASSRPPQGKGDGELFF.

V and J are TRBV6-4 and TRBJ1-3; a weak D match, TRBD1 (5 bases). V was cut by 5 bases and J by 7 bases, with 18 bases left in between. Germline lookup yields CDR1 MRHNA and CDR2 SNTAGT. The CDR3 extends over 15 amino acids. CDR3 amino acids: CASSPQGRPPNTIYF. CDR3 bases: TGTGCCAGCAGTCCCCAGGGAAGGCCCCCGAACACCATATATTTT.

The chain joins TRBV11-3 to TRBJ2-3; TRBD2 aligns across 11 bases. CDR1 and CDR2 from the germline V gene are SGHNT and YENEEA. This CDR3 contains 16 residues. Losses at the gene ends were 2 bases for V and 4 bases for J; bases not matched to a gene: 5. As DNA, the CDR3 is TGTGCCAGCAGCTTAAAGCTAGCGGGGGGTGCAGATACGCAGTATTTT. Residues: CASSLKLAGGADTQYF. The full variable domain, its missing parts supplied by reference TRBV11-3 and TRBJ2-3, is EAGVVQSPRYKIIEKKQPVAFWCNPISGHNTLYWYLQNLGQGPELLIRYENEEAVDDSQLPKDRFSAERLKGVDSTLKIQPAELGDSAVYLCASSLKLAGGADTQYFGPGTRLTVL.

The chain recombines TRBV12-3 or TRBV12-4 with TRBJ1-1; D is ambiguous. This CDR3 is built from 13 residues. V was shortened by 2 bases and J by 8 bases, with 12 bases between the two germline ends. In DNA, the CDR3 is TGTGCCAGCAGTTTAAGGAGGGAAGGGGAAGCTTTCTTT. Translated: CASSLRREGEAFF.

This chain uses TRBV23-1 with TRBJ1-1, with D unclear. TRBV23-1 is flagged as an ORF with uncertain function. CDR3 length equals 12 residues. Between the trimmed V and J ends, which lost 6 bases and 10 bases, there was a span of 15 bases. CDR3 sequence: CASSQRRMGAFF. DNA of the CDR3: TGCGCCAGCAGCCAGCGGAGGATGGGAGCTTTCTTT.

This chain links TRBV5-1 with TRBJ2-7; 9 nucleotides line up with TRBD1. CDR3 length: 15 amino acids. CDR1 is SGHRS, CDR2 YFSETQ, per germline. Trimming at V came to 5 bases and at J to 0 bases, leaving 6 bases not matched to a gene. The CDR3: CASRQDRGYSYEQYF. For the CDR3, the DNA is TGCGCCAGCAGACAGGACAGGGGCTACTCCTACGAGCAGTACTTC.

The rearrangement joins TRBV5-4 to TRBJ1-4; TRBD1 matches at 10 bases. Germline V lookup: CDR1 SGHNT, CDR2 YYREEE (reference sequence). V dropped 5 bases and J dropped 5; count of bases not matched to a gene: 9. CDR3 length: 16 amino acids. CDR3 loop: CASSSGTGVRNEKLFF. In nucleotides, the CDR3 is TGTGCCAGCAGTTCCGGGACAGGGGTACGGAATGAAAAACTGTTTTTT.

CDR3 sequence: CASSFRWTEAFF. CDR3 sequence (DNA): TGTGCCAGCAGCTTCAGGTGGACTGAAGCTTTCTTT. This chain connects TRBV4-2 to TRBJ1-1; unclear D gene. The germline gives CDR1 LGHNA, CDR2 YNFKEQ. This CDR3 region has 12 residues. V lost 5 bases, J lost 5 bases, and 9 bases lay in between.

The rearrangement links TRBV5-6 to TRBJ2-1; D unresolved. Germline loops: CDR1 SGHDT, CDR2 YYEEEE. V was clipped by 2 bases and J by 7 bases, with 4 bases between them. This CDR3 has 11 residues. This CDR3 is CASSFRNEQFF. CDR3 nucleotides: TGTGCCAGCAGCTTTCGGAATGAGCAGTTCTTC.

The chain is built from TRBV3-1 (or the pseudogene TRBV3-2) and TRBJ2-7; TRBD2 is a possible D gene (6 bases). This CDR3 region has 13 residues. V was shortened by 3 bases and J by 2 bases, with 8 bases between the two germline ends. Germline CDR1 LGHDT, CDR2 YNNKEL (reference sequence). The CDR3 sequence: CASSHAGTYEQYF. DNA for the CDR3: TGTGCCAGCAGCCACGCGGGGACCTACGAGCAGTACTTC.

The chain carries TRBV2 and TRBJ2-5; D possibly corresponds to TRBD2 (5 bases). The V gene's germline CDR1 is SNHLY and CDR2 FYNNEI. Trimming cost V 4 bases and J 3 bases, with 15 bases left between them. CDR3 length: 15 residues. The CDR3 DNA reads as TGTGCCAGCAGTGTGGAGGACGGTAATAAAGAGACCCAGTACTTC. Protein: CASSVEDGNKETQYF.

This sequence joins TRBV7-8 and TRBJ1-3; D call uncertain. Germline V gene sequence: CDR1 SGHVS, CDR2 FQNEAQ. The CDR3 consists of 14 residues. The ends were cut back, 5 bases at V and 1 base at J, with 9 bases in the middle. CDR3 nucleotides: TGTGCCAGCAGCCCTGGAGGGTCTGGAAACACCATATATTTT. This translates into CASSPGGSGNTIYF.

The chain couples TRBV12-3 or TRBV12-4 to TRBJ1-1; no firm D call. The V end was cut by 4 bases, the J end by 6 bases, with 9 bases between. The CDR3 spans 12 residues. The CDR3 region is CASSYRVPEAFF. CDR3 DNA: TGTGCCAGCAGTTATCGGGTACCTGAAGCTTTCTTT.

The chain employs TRBV20-1 and TRBJ1-2; 7 bases are shared with TRBD1. Trimming cost V 3 bases and J 3 bases; bases outside gene matches: 13. The CDR3 is 16 residues long. Germline V gene sequence: CDR1 DFQATT, CDR2 SNEGSKA (reference sequence). The CDR3 reads CSASSRPGQIDYGYTF. The CDR3 nucleotides read TGCAGTGCTAGTTCCCGCCCGGGACAGATTGACTATGGCTACACCTTC.

This clone was recorded once. The rearrangement joins TRBV27 to TRBJ2-1, with 7 bases fitting TRBD2. The CDR3 is 15 amino acids. The trim removed 2 bases at V and 1 base at J, leaving 2 bases unmatched. From germline, CDR1 is MNHEY and CDR2 SMNVEV (reference sequence). CDR3 in amino acids: CASSLRGESYNEQFF. As DNA, the CDR3 is TGTGCCAGCAGTTTACGGGGGGAGTCCTACAATGAGCAGTTCTTC.

V gene TRBV5-5 combines with J gene TRBJ2-1; 9 bases align to TRBD2. The CDR3 runs 15 residues. V was clipped by 0 bases and J by 8 bases; unmatched bases: 6. The germline V gene has CDR1 SGHKS and CDR2 YYEKEE (reference sequence). CDR3 in amino acids: CASSLVGGGAHEQFF. The CDR3 DNA sequence: TGTGCCAGCAGCTTGGTTGGCGGGGGGGCCCATGAGCAGTTCTTC. Using reference TRBV5-5 and TRBJ2-1 for the parts outside the CDR3, the full variable domain is DAGVTQSPTHLIKTRGQQVTLRCSPISGHKSVSWYQQVLGQGPQFIFQYYEKEERGRGNFPDRFSARQFPNYSSELNVNALLLGDSALYLCASSLVGGGAHEQFFGPGTRLTVL.

The CDR3 loop is CASSQSGGTQETQYF. The CDR3 DNA is TGTGCCAGCAGCCAATCTGGGGGGACGCAAGAGACCCAGTACTTC. The V gene is TRBV4-2, the J gene TRBJ2-5, with D possibly TRBD2 on 6 matching bases. The CDR3 length is 15 residues. Between the trimmed V and J ends, which lost 2 bases and 2 bases, there was a span of 12 bases. Germline lookup yields CDR1 LGHNA and CDR2 YNFKEQ.

The chain joins TRBV6-2 or TRBV6-3 to TRBJ1-1; D unclear. CDR1 and CDR2 from the germline V gene are MNHEY and SVGEGT. The CDR3 sequence is 16 residues long. V lost 2 bases to trimming and J lost 3 bases, with 16 bases between them. Here the CDR3 reads CASSYNYFPRDTEAFF. The CDR3 nucleotides are TGTGCCAGCAGTTACAATTATTTTCCCCGGGACACTGAAGCTTTCTTT.

This chain joins TRBV21-1 and TRBJ1-5; no check of the table's D call, TRBD1, against the DNA was made. TRBV21-1 is a documented pseudogene. The CDR3 sequence is 13 residues long. The CDR3 bases are TGTGCCAGCAGCGTCGCAGGGGATCAGCCCCAGCATTTT. Translating gives CASSVAGDQPQHF.

This chain links TRBV5-4 with TRBJ2-5, with TRBD1 matching over 8 bases. This CDR3 is 14 amino acids long. Germline V gives CDR1 SGHNT, CDR2 YYREEE (reference sequence). V shed 4 bases and J 4 bases; nucleotides not matched to a gene: 6. In nucleotides, the CDR3 is TGTGCCAGCAGCATCCACACAGGGGGAGAGACCCAGTACTTC. It encodes CASSIHTGGETQYF.